The T cell receptor beta chain described here comes from a study of cytomegalovirus exposure and HLA in healthy donors. 13 Jbeta primers and 60 Vbeta primers were used for the PCR. Libraries were prepared by immunoSEQ multiplex PCR; TCRdb keeps only in-frame clonotypes and omits some of them. The repertoire holds some 140,000 clones, with approximately 79% as singletons. This clone has just a few counts. Its antigen is unknown. General study points: A few chains linked to CMV were shown in vitro to be specific for CMV antigens. TCR beta chain V- and J-gene trimming was linked, in a later analysis, to a missense variant in DCLRE1C.

Per germline, CDR1 SGHDN and CDR2 FVKESK. After removal of 5 bases from V and 5 bases from J, the junction contained 10 bases not matched to a gene. The CDR3 length is 15 residues. The V gene is TRBV14, the J gene TRBJ2-3; 7 bases line up with TRBD1. The source of this sequence is a woman aged 50 to 60 in good health and CMV-seropositive. Sequenced input: PBMCs. The CDR3 nucleotides are TGTGCCAGCAGCTTCCGGGACAGTGGTCTAGATACGCAGTATTTT. Protein: CASSFRDSGLDTQYF.